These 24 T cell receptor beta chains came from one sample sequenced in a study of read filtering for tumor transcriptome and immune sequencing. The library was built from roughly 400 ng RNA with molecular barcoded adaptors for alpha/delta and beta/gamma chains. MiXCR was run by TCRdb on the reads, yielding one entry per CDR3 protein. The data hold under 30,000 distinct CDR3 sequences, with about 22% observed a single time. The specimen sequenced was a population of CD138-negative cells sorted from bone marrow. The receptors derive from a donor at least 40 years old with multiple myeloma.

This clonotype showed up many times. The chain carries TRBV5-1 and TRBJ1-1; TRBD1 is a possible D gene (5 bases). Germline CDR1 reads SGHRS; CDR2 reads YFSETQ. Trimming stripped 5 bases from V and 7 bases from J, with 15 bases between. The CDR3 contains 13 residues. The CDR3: CASSSAGHGEAFF. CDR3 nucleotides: TGCGCCAGCAGTTCCGCGGGGCACGGTGAAGCTTTCTTT.

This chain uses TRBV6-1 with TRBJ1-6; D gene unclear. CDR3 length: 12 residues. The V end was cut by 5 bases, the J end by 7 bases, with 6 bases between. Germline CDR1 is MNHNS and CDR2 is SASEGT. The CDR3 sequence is CASSRGNSPLHF. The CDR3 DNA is TGTGCCAGCAGTAGAGGAAATTCACCCCTCCACTTT.

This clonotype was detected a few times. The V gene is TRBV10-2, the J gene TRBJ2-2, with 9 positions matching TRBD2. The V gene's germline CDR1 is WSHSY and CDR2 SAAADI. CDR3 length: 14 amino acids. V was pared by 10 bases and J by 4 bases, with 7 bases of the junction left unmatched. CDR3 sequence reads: CATLSGGGTGELFF. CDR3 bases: TGCGCCACCCTTAGCGGGGGTGGCACCGGGGAGCTGTTTTTT.

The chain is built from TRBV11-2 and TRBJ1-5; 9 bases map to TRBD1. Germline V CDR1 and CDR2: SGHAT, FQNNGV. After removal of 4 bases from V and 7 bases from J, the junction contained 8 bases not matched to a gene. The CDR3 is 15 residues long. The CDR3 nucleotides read TGTGCCAGCAGCTCCGTCCGGGACAGGGCCCAGCCCCAGCATTTT. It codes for CASSSVRDRAQPQHF.

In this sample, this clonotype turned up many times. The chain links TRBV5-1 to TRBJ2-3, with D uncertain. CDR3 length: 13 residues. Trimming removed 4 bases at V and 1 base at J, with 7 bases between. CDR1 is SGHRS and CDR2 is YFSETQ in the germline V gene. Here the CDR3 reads CASSPQGTDTQYF. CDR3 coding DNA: TGCGCCAGCAGCCCGCAAGGCACAGATACGCAGTATTTT. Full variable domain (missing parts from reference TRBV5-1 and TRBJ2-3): KAGVTQTPRYLIKTRGQQVTLSCSPISGHRSVSWYQQTPGQGLQFLFEYFSETQRNKGNFPGRFSGRQFSNSRSEMNVSTLELGDSALYLCASSPQGTDTQYFGPGTRLTVL.

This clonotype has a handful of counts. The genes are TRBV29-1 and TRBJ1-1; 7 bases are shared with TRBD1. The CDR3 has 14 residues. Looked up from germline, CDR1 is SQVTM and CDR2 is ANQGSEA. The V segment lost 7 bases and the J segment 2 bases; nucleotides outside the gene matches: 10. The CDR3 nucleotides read TGCAGCGCCGACAGGGCGGAGGGAAACACTGAAGCTTTCTTT. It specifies CSADRAEGNTEAFF.

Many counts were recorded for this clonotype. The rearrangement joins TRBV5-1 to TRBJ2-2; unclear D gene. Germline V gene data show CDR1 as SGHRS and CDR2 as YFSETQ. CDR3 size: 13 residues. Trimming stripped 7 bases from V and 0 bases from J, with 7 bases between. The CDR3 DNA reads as TGCGCCAGCCACAGCCCGAACACCGGGGAGCTGTTTTTT. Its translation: CASHSPNTGELFF. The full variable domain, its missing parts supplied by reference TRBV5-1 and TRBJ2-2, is KAGVTQTPRYLIKTRGQQVTLSCSPISGHRSVSWYQQTPGQGLQFLFEYFSETQRNKGNFPGRFSGRQFSNSRSEMNVSTLELGDSALYLCASHSPNTGELFFGEGSRLTVL.

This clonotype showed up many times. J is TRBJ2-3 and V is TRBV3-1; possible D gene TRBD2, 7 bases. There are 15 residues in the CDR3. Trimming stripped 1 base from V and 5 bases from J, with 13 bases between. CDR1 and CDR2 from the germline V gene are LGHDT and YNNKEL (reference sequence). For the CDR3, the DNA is TGTGCCAGCAGCCAAGTTCTCGGGGGGCAAGATACGCAGTATTTT. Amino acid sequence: CASSQVLGGQDTQYF.

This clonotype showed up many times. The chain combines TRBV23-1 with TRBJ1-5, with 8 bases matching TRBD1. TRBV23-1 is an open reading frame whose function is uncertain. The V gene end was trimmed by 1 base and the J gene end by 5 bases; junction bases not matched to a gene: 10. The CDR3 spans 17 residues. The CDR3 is CASSQFDRGRSDQPQHF. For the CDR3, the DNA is TGCGCCAGCAGTCAATTCGACAGGGGAAGAAGTGATCAGCCCCAGCATTTT.

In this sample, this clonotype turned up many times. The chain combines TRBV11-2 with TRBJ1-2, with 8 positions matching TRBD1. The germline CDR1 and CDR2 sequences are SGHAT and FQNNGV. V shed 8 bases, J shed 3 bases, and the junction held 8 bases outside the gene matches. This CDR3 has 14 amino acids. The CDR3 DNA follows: TGTGCCAGCGCTCTCAGGGGGCAAGACTATGGCTACACCTTC. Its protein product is CASALRGQDYGYTF.

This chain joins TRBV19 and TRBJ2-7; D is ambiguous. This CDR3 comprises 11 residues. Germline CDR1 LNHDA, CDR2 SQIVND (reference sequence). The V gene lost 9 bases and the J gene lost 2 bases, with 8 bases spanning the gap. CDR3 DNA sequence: TGTGCCAGCCAAGGGACCTACGAGCAGTACTTC. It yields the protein CASQGTYEQYF. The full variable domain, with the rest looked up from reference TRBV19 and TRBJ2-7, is DGGITQSPKYLFRKEGQNVTLSCEQNLNHDAMYWYRQDPGQGLRLIYYSQIVNDFQKGDIAEGYSVSREKKESFPLTVTSAQKNPTAFYLCASQGTYEQYFGPGTRLTVT.

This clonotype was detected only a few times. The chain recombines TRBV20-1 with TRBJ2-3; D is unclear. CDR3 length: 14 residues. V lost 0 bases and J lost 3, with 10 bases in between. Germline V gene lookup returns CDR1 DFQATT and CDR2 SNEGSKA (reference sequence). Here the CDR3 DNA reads TGCAGTGCTAGAGACCCGAAAGGAACAGATACGCAGTATTTT. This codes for CSARDPKGTDTQYF.

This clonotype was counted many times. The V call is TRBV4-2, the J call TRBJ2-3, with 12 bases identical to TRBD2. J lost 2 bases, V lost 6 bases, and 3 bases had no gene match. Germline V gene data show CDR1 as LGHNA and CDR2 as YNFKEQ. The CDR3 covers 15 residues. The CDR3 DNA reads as TGTGCCAGCAGTCGGACTAGCGGGGACACAGATACGCAGTATTTT. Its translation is CASSRTSGDTDTQYF.

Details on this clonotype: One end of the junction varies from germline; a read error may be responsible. In nucleotides, the CDR3 is TGTGCCAGCAGCTTAGTGCCCCGGTCAGGGGGCTCGGGCACTGAAGCCTTCTTT. This sequence encodes CASSLVPRSGGSGTEAFF. The chain couples TRBV11-1 to TRBJ1-1, with TRBD1 matching 8 bases. Germline V gene sequence: CDR1 SGHAT, CDR2 FQDESV (reference sequence). The CDR3 sequence is 18 residues long.

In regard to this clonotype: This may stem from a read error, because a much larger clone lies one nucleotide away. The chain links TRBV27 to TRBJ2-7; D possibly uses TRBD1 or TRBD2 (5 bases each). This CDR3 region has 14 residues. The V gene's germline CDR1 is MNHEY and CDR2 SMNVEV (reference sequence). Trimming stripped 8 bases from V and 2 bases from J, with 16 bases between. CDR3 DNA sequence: TGTGCCAGCTCTTCGGGACGAACGCCCTACGAGCAGTACTTC. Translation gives CASSSGRTPYEQYF.

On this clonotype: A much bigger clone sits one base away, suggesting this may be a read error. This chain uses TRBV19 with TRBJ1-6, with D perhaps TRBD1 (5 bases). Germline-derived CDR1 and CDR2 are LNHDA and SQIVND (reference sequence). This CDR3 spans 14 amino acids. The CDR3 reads CATDPRVGNSPPHF. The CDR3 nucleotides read TGTGCCACAGATCCCAGGGTCGGCAATTCACCCCCCCACTTT.

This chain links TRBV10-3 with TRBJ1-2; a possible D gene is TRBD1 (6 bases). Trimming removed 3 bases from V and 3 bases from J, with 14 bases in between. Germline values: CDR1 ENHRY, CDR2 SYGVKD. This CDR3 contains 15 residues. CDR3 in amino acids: CAISEKGGRDYGYTF. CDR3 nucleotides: TGTGCCATCAGTGAAAAAGGGGGTCGTGACTATGGCTACACCTTC.

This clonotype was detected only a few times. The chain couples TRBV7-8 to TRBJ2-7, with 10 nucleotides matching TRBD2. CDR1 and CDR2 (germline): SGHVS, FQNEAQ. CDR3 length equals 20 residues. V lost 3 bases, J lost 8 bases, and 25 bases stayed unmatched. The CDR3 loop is CASSFSGGPNDHRPTVKQYF. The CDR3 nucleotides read TGTGCCAGCAGCTTTAGCGGGGGGCCTAACGATCATAGACCTACTGTCAAGCAGTACTTC.

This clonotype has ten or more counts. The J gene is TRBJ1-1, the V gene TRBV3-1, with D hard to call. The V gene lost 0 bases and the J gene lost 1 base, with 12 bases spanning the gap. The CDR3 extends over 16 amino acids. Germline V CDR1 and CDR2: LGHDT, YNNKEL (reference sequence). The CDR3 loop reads CASSQDGIPGNTEAFF. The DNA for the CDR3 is TGTGCCAGCAGCCAAGACGGCATACCTGGGAACACTGAAGCTTTCTTT.

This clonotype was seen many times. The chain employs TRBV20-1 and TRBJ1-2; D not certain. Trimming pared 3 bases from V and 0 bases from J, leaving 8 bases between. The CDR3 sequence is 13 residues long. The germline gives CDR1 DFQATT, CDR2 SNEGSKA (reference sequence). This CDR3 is CSASEQPNYGYTF. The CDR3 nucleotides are TGCAGTGCTAGTGAGCAGCCTAACTATGGCTACACCTTC.

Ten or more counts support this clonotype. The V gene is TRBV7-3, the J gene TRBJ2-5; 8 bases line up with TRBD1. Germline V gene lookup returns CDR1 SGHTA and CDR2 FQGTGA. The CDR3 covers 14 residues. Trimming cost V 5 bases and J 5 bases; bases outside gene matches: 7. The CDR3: CASSPNRGAETQYF. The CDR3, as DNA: TGTGCCAGCAGCCCTAACAGGGGGGCCGAGACCCAGTACTTC.

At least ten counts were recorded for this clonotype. The chain's CDR3 is CASSWGLGETQYF. In DNA, the CDR3 is TGTGCCAGCAGCTGGGGACTAGGAGAGACCCAGTACTTC. The rearrangement uses TRBV7-2 and TRBJ2-5; 8 bases are a match to TRBD2. CDR1 SGHTA and CDR2 FQGNSA come from the germline V gene. V lost 4 bases to trimming and J lost 4 bases; unmatched junction nucleotides: 2. The CDR3 sequence is 13 residues long.

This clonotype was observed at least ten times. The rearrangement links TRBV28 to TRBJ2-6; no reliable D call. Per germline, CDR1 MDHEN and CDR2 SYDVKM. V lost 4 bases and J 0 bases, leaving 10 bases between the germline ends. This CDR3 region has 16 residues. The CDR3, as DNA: TGTGCCAGCAGTTCCCGCACCATCTCTGGGGCCAACGTCCTGACTTTC. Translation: CASSSRTISGANVLTF.

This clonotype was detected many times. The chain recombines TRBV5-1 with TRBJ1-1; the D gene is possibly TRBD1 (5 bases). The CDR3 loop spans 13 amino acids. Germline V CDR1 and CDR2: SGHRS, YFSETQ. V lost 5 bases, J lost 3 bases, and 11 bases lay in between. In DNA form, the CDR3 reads TGCGCCAGCAGTAGGGAAGGGGACACTGAAGCTTTCTTT. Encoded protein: CASSREGDTEAFF.